These 10 T cell receptor beta chains came from one sample sequenced in a study of blood T cell repertoires in COVID-19. Assay: immunoSEQ multiplex PCR; the TCRdb copy retains only in-frame clones and omits some. The data contain approximately 230,000 clones, 75% to 90% of them singletons. The sample taken for sequencing was peripheral blood. The source of these receptors is a man aged 25 to 45 who had recovered from COVID-19.

The DNA for the CDR3 is TGTGCCAGTAGTCATGGAGCCTACGAGCAGTACTTC. Its translation: CASSHGAYEQYF. V is TRBV19 and J is TRBJ2-7; D not certain. CDR1 is LNHDA and CDR2 is SQIVND in the germline V gene (reference sequence). The V end was cut by 5 bases, the J end by 2 bases, with 7 bases between. This CDR3 has 12 residues.

The chain joins TRBV6-4 to TRBJ2-3; D possibly corresponds to TRBD2 (6 bases). Germline V gene data show CDR1 as MRHNA and CDR2 as SNTAGT. Trimming took off 6 bases at V and 6 bases at J, with 13 bases between the two ends. The CDR3 loop spans 13 amino acids. CDR3 region: CASRRRGSDTQYF. Written as DNA, the CDR3 is TGTGCCAGCAGACGACGGGGGAGTGATACGCAGTATTTT.

The chain has TRBV4-1 and TRBJ1-3; possible D gene TRBD1, 5 bases. Between the trimmed V and J ends, which lost 0 bases and 0 bases, there was a span of 12 bases. The CDR3 is made up of 17 amino acids. CDR1 and CDR2 (germline): MGHRA, YSYEKL. The CDR3 is CASSQDWAGNSGNTIYF. CDR3 nucleotide sequence: TGCGCCAGCAGCCAAGATTGGGCAGGGAACTCTGGAAACACCATATATTTT.

The chain employs TRBV2 and TRBJ2-2; 7 bases agree with TRBD1. Germline loops: CDR1 SNHLY, CDR2 FYNNEI. The CDR3 has 14 residues. Trimming removed 5 bases from V and 4 bases from J; junction bases left unmatched: 4. For the CDR3, the DNA is TGTGCCAGCAGTCTCCGGGACAGCACCGGGGAGCTGTTTTTT. This gives the protein CASSLRDSTGELFF.

The chain uses TRBV5-1 and TRBJ2-3; tentatively, D is TRBD2 (5 bases). This CDR3 is built from 16 residues. V dropped 0 bases and J dropped 0 bases, with 11 bases sitting between them. Germline V lookup: CDR1 SGHRS, CDR2 YFSETQ. The CDR3 region has the DNA TGCGCCAGCAGCTTGGGGTTAGCGACGAGCACAGATACGCAGTATTTT. Its protein is CASSLGLATSTDTQYF. The whole variable domain, filled in from reference TRBV5-1 and TRBJ2-3, reads KAGVTQTPRYLIKTRGQQVTLSCSPISGHRSVSWYQQTPGQGLQFLFEYFSETQRNKGNFPGRFSGRQFSNSRSEMNVSTLELGDSALYLCASSLGLATSTDTQYFGPGTRLTVL.

This clone occurred a few times. The chain combines TRBV7-9 with TRBJ1-6; TRBD1 aligns across 8 bases. This CDR3 region has 14 residues. The V and J ends lost 3 bases and 14 bases, in that order; junction bases with no gene match: 9. Germline V CDR1 and CDR2: SEHNR, FQNEAQ (reference sequence). CDR3 residues: CASSLGQAVWTLHF. The DNA of the CDR3 is TGTGCCAGCAGCTTGGGACAGGCTGTTTGGACCCTCCACTTT.

This clone was observed a single time. The chain couples TRBV7-6 to TRBJ2-3, with 12 bases matching TRBD2. The CDR3 covers 13 residues. J was trimmed by 14 bases and V by 4 bases; bases with no gene match: 7. Germline-derived CDR1 and CDR2 are SGHVS and FNYEAQ. The DNA of the CDR3 is TGTGCCAGCAGCTCGGGACTAGCGGGCCCAACGTATTTT. Translated: CASSSGLAGPTYF.

This chain uses TRBV29-1 with TRBJ2-4; D remains unclear. This CDR3 has 11 amino acids. The germline V gene has CDR1 SQVTM and CDR2 ANQGSEA. Trimming removed 7 bases at V and 8 bases at J, with 12 bases between. CDR3 residues: CSGMTFDIQYF. The CDR3 nucleotides are TGCAGCGGTATGACTTTTGACATTCAGTACTTC.

The V and J genes are TRBV19 and TRBJ2-1; TRBD2 aligns across 7 bases. This CDR3 contains 14 residues. Trimming took 7 bases from V and 7 from J; bases not matched to a gene: 10. The germline gives CDR1 LNHDA, CDR2 SQIVND (reference sequence). This chain's CDR3 is CASKKAREGNEQFF. CDR3 nucleotide sequence: TGTGCCAGTAAAAAGGCCAGGGAGGGGAATGAGCAGTTCTTC.

As to this clone: The same CDR3 also results from other DNA sequences found in this sample. DNA for the CDR3: TGTGCCAGCACCCCTGGGACAGCTAACACTGAAGCTTTCTTT. Its translation is CASTPGTANTEAFF. V usage is TRBV28 and J usage is TRBJ1-1, with 7 bases aligning to TRBD1. Losses at the gene ends were 7 bases for V and 2 bases for J; bases not matched to a gene: 7. CDR3 size: 14 residues. The germline gives CDR1 MDHEN, CDR2 SYDVKM.